This T cell receptor beta chain was recovered during a study of cytomegalovirus exposure and HLA in healthy donors. Whole-study findings and limits: An analysis was carried out at a later point. It showed that HLA-associated TCR beta chains were more clonally expanded than equally common non-associated chains. A later analysis revealed that TCR association rates differed between HLA loci, peaking at DRB1 and bottoming out at HLA-C. Later work found most CMV-associated TCR beta chains apparently HLA-restricted.

PCR employed 60 Vbeta and 13 Jbeta primers. Using immunoSEQ multiplex PCR, the repertoire was profiled, and TCRdb retains in-frame clones only, with some absent. The sample contains about 160,000 clones, under 70% of which appear only once. A remark on this clone: Its antigen is unknown.

The CDR3 is 15 residues long. Per the germline V gene, CDR1 is SGHTA and CDR2 is FQGTGA. V lost 1 base and J 2 bases, leaving 11 bases between the germline ends. Sequenced sample: PBMCs. The sequence was obtained from a woman in her thirties or forties in good health and CMV-seropositive. V usage is TRBV7-3 and J usage is TRBJ2-5; TRBD2 might be the D (7 bases). CDR3 in DNA: TGTGCCAGCAGCTTAATGGGGGGGCCTCAAGAGACCCAGTACTTC. It yields the protein CASSLMGGPQETQYF.